Each of the 32 T cell receptor beta chains below was sequenced from the same sample in a study of T-cell memory formation after mild COVID-19. TCRdb re-called the 5' RACE reads with MiXCR, one entry per CDR3 protein. Counted here are 280,000 or so distinct CDR3 sequences, under 8.5% occurring once; the ten biggest clones make up about 20%. The material sequenced was PBMCs or a T cell subset sorted from them (not recorded which). These receptor sequences come from a man aged 18-30 years who had mild COVID-19 (a few samples of this study predate the infection). Cell type and time point are not known.

The table lists this clonotype with many counts. V and J are TRBV11-2 and TRBJ2-1; D is perhaps TRBD1 (5 bases). The V gene lost 2 bases and the J gene lost 10 bases, with 24 bases spanning the gap. The CDR3 has 17 amino acids. The germline V gene has CDR1 SGHAT and CDR2 FQNNGV. The CDR3 DNA sequence: TGTGCCAGCAGCTTATACCCTCGAGACAGTGGGGTCTTGGAGCAGTTCTTC. Amino acids: CASSLYPRDSGVLEQFF. The entire variable domain, with the rest obtained from reference TRBV11-2 and TRBJ2-1, is as follows: EAGVAQSPRYKIIEKRQSVAFWCNPISGHATLYWYQQILGQGPKLLIQFQNNGVVDDSQLPKDRFSAERLKGVDSTLKIQPAKLEDSAVYLCASSLYPRDSGVLEQFFGPGTRLTVL.

The chain uses TRBV5-1 and TRBJ2-3; TRBD1 matches at 8 bases. The CDR3 has 15 residues. The germline CDR1 and CDR2 sequences are SGHRS and YFSETQ. V shed 6 bases, J shed 1 base, and the junction held 7 bases outside the gene matches. The CDR3 protein is CASTYRTGRTDTQYF. As DNA, the CDR3 is TGCGCCAGCACCTACCGGACAGGGCGCACAGATACGCAGTATTTT.

V gene TRBV4-3 combines with J gene TRBJ1-4; D remains ambiguous. The CDR3 is 15 amino acids. CDR1 and CDR2 (germline): LGHNA, YSLEER. V shed 3 bases and J shed 0 bases, with 8 bases lying between them. CDR3 sequence (DNA): TGCGCCAGCAGCCACGACACCTCAACTAATGAAAAACTGTTTTTT. Its translation is CASSHDTSTNEKLFF.

At least ten counts were recorded for this clonotype. The gene calls are TRBV5-1 and TRBJ2-3; D tentatively fits TRBD1 or TRBD2 (7 bases each). Trimming pared 7 bases from V and 0 bases from J, leaving 12 bases between. The CDR3 contains 14 residues. CDR1 is SGHRS, CDR2 YFSETQ, per germline. Here the CDR3 DNA reads TGCGCCAGCGTCAGGGGGGGGAGCACAGATACGCAGTATTTT. This gives the protein CASVRGGSTDTQYF.

This chain links TRBV15 with TRBJ1-4; 9 bases fit TRBD1. Looked up from germline, CDR1 is LNHNV and CDR2 is YYDKDF (reference sequence). V lost 5 bases, J lost 5 bases, and 6 bases stayed unmatched. The CDR3 is 15 residues long. The chain's CDR3 is CATSERTGANEKLFF. The CDR3 DNA is TGTGCCACCAGCGAACGGACAGGGGCGAATGAAAAACTGTTTTTT.

The chain recombines TRBV5-6 with TRBJ1-5; D remains ambiguous. The V gene lost 1 base and the J gene lost 5 bases, with 7 bases spanning the gap. The germline gives CDR1 SGHDT, CDR2 YYEEEE. The CDR3 is made up of 13 amino acids. In DNA, the CDR3 is TGTGCCAGCAGCTTGCGAGGGCATCAGCCCCAGCATTTT. Its protein is CASSLRGHQPQHF.

The chain employs TRBV7-2 and TRBJ1-1; TRBD1 might be the D (6 bases). Trimming pared 4 bases from V and 3 bases from J, leaving 15 bases between. This CDR3 has 15 residues. Germline CDR1 SGHTA, CDR2 FQGNSA. CDR3 DNA: TGTGCCAGCAGCTCCTCGAGGGGGTCCCACACTGAAGCTTTCTTT. It encodes CASSSSRGSHTEAFF. Complete variable domain (other parts from reference TRBV7-2 and TRBJ1-1): GAGVSQSPSNKVTEKGKDVELRCDPISGHTALYWYRQSLGQGLEFLIYFQGNSAPDKSGLPSDRFSAERTGGSVSTLTIQRTQQEDSAVYLCASSSSRGSHTEAFFGQGTRLTVV.

This rearrangement joins TRBV28 to TRBJ2-3; D is ambiguous. The V end was cut by 5 bases, the J end by 14 bases, with 17 bases between. The CDR3 sequence is 12 residues long. The germline CDR1 and CDR2 sequences are MDHEN and SYDVKM. CDR3 in DNA: TGTGCCAGCAGTCCCCCGTTCGCTCCGAGGTATTTT. Translation: CASSPPFAPRYF.

The chain uses TRBV5-1 and TRBJ2-2, with D perhaps matching TRBD2 (6 bases). Germline lookup yields CDR1 SGHRS and CDR2 YFSETQ. V lost 3 bases and J lost 6, with 9 bases in between. The CDR3 sequence is 13 residues long. The CDR3 region is CASSWRGPGELFF. CDR3 DNA sequence: TGCGCCAGCAGCTGGCGGGGTCCCGGGGAGCTGTTTTTT.

This clonotype was counted many times. This chain joins TRBV10-3 and TRBJ2-3; 15 bases are a match to TRBD2. V lost 4 bases, J lost 1 base, and 3 bases stayed unmatched. The CDR3 is 17 amino acids. CDR1 ENHRY and CDR2 SYGVKD come from the germline V gene. The CDR3, as DNA: TGTGCCATCAGTGGGACTAGCGGGGGGGGACGCACAGATACGCAGTATTTT. This codes for CAISGTSGGGRTDTQYF.

This clonotype was detected a few times. The V and J genes are TRBV29-1 and TRBJ2-1; 10 nucleotides agree with TRBD1. The CDR3 length is 14 residues. Germline trimming cut 7 bases from V and 3 bases from J; bases unmatched to any gene: 6. Germline loops: CDR1 SQVTM, CDR2 ANQGSEA. CDR3 sequence: CSAGQGPNYNEQFF. The DNA of the CDR3 is TGCAGCGCGGGACAGGGGCCTAACTACAATGAGCAGTTCTTC.

This clonotype was detected once. The genes are TRBV4-1 and TRBJ2-7; 16 positions match TRBD2. The CDR3 consists of 19 residues. The V segment lost 3 bases and the J segment 4 bases; nucleotides outside the gene matches: 12. From germline, CDR1 is MGHRA and CDR2 YSYEKL. The CDR3 protein is CASSHPGLAGGPLSYEQYF. The CDR3 DNA is TGCGCCAGCAGCCACCCGGGACTAGCGGGGGGGCCCCTCTCGTACGAGCAGTACTTC.

This clonotype was seen a few times. The chain combines TRBV4-2 with TRBJ1-6; TRBD1 aligns across 9 bases. With 0 bases clipped from V and 8 bases from J, the junction kept 5 bases outside the gene matches. This CDR3 comprises 16 residues. Germline CDR1 is LGHNA and CDR2 is YNFKEQ. Written as DNA, the CDR3 is TGTGCCAGCAGCCAAGATATCGGACAGGGGCATTCACCCCTCCACTTT. Protein product: CASSQDIGQGHSPLHF.

The rearrangement links TRBV10-1 to TRBJ1-2; no reliable D call. Trimming removed 0 bases from V and 8 bases from J, with 10 bases in between. The CDR3 loop spans 13 amino acids. CDR1 is WNHNN and CDR2 is SYGVQD in the germline V gene (reference sequence). Here the CDR3 reads CASSESRIGGYTF. The CDR3 DNA sequence: TGCGCCAGCAGTGAGTCAAGAATCGGAGGCTACACCTTC.

This clonotype was counted a few times. The rearrangement joins TRBV9 to TRBJ2-1; 13 bases line up with TRBD2. From germline, CDR1 is SGDLS and CDR2 YYNGEE. The CDR3 length is 21 residues. V lost 0 bases to trimming and J lost 0 bases; unmatched junction nucleotides: 12. The CDR3 DNA follows: TGTGCCAGCAGCGTAGATAAGGGAGGACTAGCGGGGGCCGGCTCCTACAATGAGCAGTTCTTC. Amino acid sequence: CASSVDKGGLAGAGSYNEQFF.

This clonotype was recorded many times. This chain joins TRBV4-1 and TRBJ2-2, with a tentative D call TRBD2 (6 bases). Germline V lookup: CDR1 MGHRA, CDR2 YSYEKL. The CDR3 contains 16 residues. Trimming left V 3 bases short and J 7 bases short, with 18 bases between. The CDR3 reads CASSQGDGGYDGELFF. CDR3 nucleotides: TGCGCCAGCAGCCAGGGGGATGGGGGGTACGACGGGGAGCTGTTTTTT.

The chain is built from TRBV20-1 and TRBJ2-3; 10 positions match TRBD2. This CDR3 is built from 13 residues. The V and J ends lost 7 bases and 7 bases, in that order; junction bases with no gene match: 8. Germline lookup yields CDR1 DFQATT and CDR2 SNEGSKA (reference sequence). The CDR3 DNA follows: TGCAGTGGAAATAGCGGGGGGATCAATACGCAGTATTTT. It is translated as CSGNSGGINTQYF.

The CDR3 region has the DNA TGCGCCAGCAGCTTGAGTAGGACTAGCGGGGAGACCCAGTACTTC. It translates to CASSLSRTSGETQYF. The chain carries TRBV5-1 and TRBJ2-5; 11 nucleotides line up with TRBD2. From germline, CDR1 is SGHRS and CDR2 YFSETQ. With V trimmed by 1 base and J by 5 bases, 4 bases remained unmatched. The CDR3 is 15 amino acids.

This clonotype was recorded at least ten times. The chain carries TRBV7-7 and TRBJ2-2, with 7 positions matching TRBD2. J gave up 2 bases and V 2 bases, and 2 bases lay outside the gene matches. This CDR3 has 15 residues. Looked up from germline, CDR1 is SSHAT and CDR2 is FNYEAQ (reference sequence). CDR3 protein: CASSLLADNTGELFF. The CDR3 DNA is TGTGCCAGCAGCTTACTAGCGGACAACACCGGGGAGCTGTTTTTT.

This chain links TRBV12-3 or TRBV12-4 with TRBJ1-5; D may be TRBD1 (6 bases). Trimming left V 3 bases short and J 2 bases short, with 11 bases between. The CDR3 spans 15 residues. The CDR3 spells CASSFRGWGNQPQHF. CDR3 bases: TGTGCCAGCAGTTTCAGGGGTTGGGGCAATCAGCCCCAGCATTTT.

In this sample, this clonotype turned up a few times. The chain employs TRBV18 and TRBJ2-4; 7 bases map to TRBD2. V gave up 6 bases and J gave up 5 bases; unmatched junction bases: 7. The germline gives CDR1 KGHSH, CDR2 LQKENI. The CDR3 extends over 14 amino acids. CDR3: CASSLGTMQNIQYF. DNA for the CDR3: TGTGCCAGCTCCCTCGGGACTATGCAAAACATTCAGTACTTC.

This clonotype has ten or more counts. The chain recombines TRBV7-6 with TRBJ2-2, with unresolved D. The CDR3 has 15 amino acids. The germline gives CDR1 SGHVS, CDR2 FNYEAQ. Trimming removed 0 bases at V and 4 bases at J, with 9 bases between. Here the CDR3 reads CASSLAGQGTGELFF. The CDR3 coding sequence is TGTGCCAGCAGCTTAGCAGGGCAAGGCACCGGGGAGCTGTTTTTT.

This clonotype was detected many times. This chain joins TRBV9 and TRBJ2-3; D possibly matches TRBD1 or TRBD2 (5 bases each). The CDR3 is made up of 16 amino acids. The germline gives CDR1 SGDLS, CDR2 YYNGEE. With 1 base removed from V and 0 bases from J, the gap between germline ends came to 12 bases. CDR3 protein: CASSVIRGGSTDTQYF. In nucleotides, the CDR3 is TGTGCCAGCAGCGTAATTCGTGGGGGAAGCACAGATACGCAGTATTTT. Supplemented by reference TRBV9 and TRBJ2-3, the full variable domain reads DSGVTQTPKHLITATGQRVTLRCSPRSGDLSVYWYQQSLDQGLQFLIQYYNGEERAKGNILERFSAQQFPDLHSELNLSSLELGDSALYFCASSVIRGGSTDTQYFGPGTRLTVL.

The rearrangement links TRBV12-3 or TRBV12-4 to TRBJ2-1; 10 bases line up with TRBD2. The CDR3 consists of 15 residues. Unmatched junction bases numbered 6, after V lost 7 bases and J lost 3 bases. CDR3 DNA: TGTGCCAGCACCGCAACTAGCGGGGTCTACAATGAGCAGTTCTTC. It is translated as CASTATSGVYNEQFF.

V usage is TRBV5-5 and J usage is TRBJ1-2; 9 nucleotides line up with TRBD1. V gave up 3 bases and J gave up 12 bases; unmatched junction bases: 18. In germline, CDR1 is SGHKS, CDR2 YYEKEE (reference sequence). CDR3 length equals 16 residues. CDR3: CASSSVQGTGRVRDTF. CDR3 nucleotides: TGTGCCAGCAGCTCCGTCCAAGGGACAGGGAGGGTCCGTGACACCTTC.

The chain employs TRBV28 and TRBJ2-5; D not certain. The V end was cut by 6 bases, the J end by 5 bases, with 10 bases between. The CDR3 is 12 residues long. The germline V gene encodes CDR1 MDHEN and CDR2 SYDVKM. CDR3: CASRTTSETQYF. CDR3 bases: TGTGCCAGCAGGACAACCTCGGAGACCCAGTACTTC. The full variable domain, completed using reference TRBV28 and TRBJ2-5, is DVKVTQSSRYLVKRTGEKVFLECVQDMDHENMFWYRQDPGLGLRLIYFSYDVKMKEKGDIPEGYSVSREKKERFSLILESASTNQTSMYLCASRTTSETQYFGPGTRLLVL.

The chain's CDR3 is CASSSTGGEETQYF. DNA for the CDR3: TGTGCCAGCAGCTCGACAGGGGGAGAAGAGACCCAGTACTTC. V gene TRBV12-3 or TRBV12-4 combines with J gene TRBJ2-5, with 9 nucleotides matching TRBD1. This CDR3 comprises 14 residues. Germline trimming cut 6 bases from V and 3 bases from J; bases unmatched to any gene: 5.

A few counts support this clonotype. Its ends do not fully match the called genes, so a read error is possible. The chain carries TRBV5-1 and TRBJ2-3; D gene uncertain. Germline lookup yields CDR1 SGHRS and CDR2 YFSETQ. CDR3 length: 14 residues. The CDR3 DNA follows: TGCGCCAGCAGCCCGTCGGACGGCACGGATACGCAGTATTTT. This codes for CASSPSDGTDTQYF.

This clonotype was seen only a few times. The V call is TRBV20-1, the J call TRBJ2-5; no clear D. The V and J ends lost 6 bases and 2 bases respectively, with 13 bases between them. The CDR3 is made up of 13 amino acids. Germline lookup yields CDR1 DFQATT and CDR2 SNEGSKA (reference sequence). The CDR3 reads CSAPDGRQETQYF. The CDR3 DNA reads TGCAGTGCCCCGGACGGAAGACAAGAGACCCAGTACTTC.

This clonotype was seen a few times. The rearrangement joins TRBV5-5 to TRBJ2-1, with a tentative D call TRBD2 (6 bases). This CDR3 is built from 13 residues. CDR1 and CDR2 from the germline V gene are SGHKS and YYEKEE (reference sequence). Trimming took off 4 bases at V and 4 bases at J, with 9 bases between the two ends. CDR3 in DNA: TGTGCCAGCAGCAGCCGGGAGTACAATGAGCAGTTCTTC. It yields the protein CASSSREYNEQFF.

The gene calls are TRBV6-5 and TRBJ2-7, with D unclear. The germline gives CDR1 MNHEY, CDR2 SVGAGI. Trimming cost V 2 bases and J 0 bases, with 5 bases left between them. CDR3 size: 13 residues. The CDR3 DNA follows: TGTGCCAGCAGTTACCACATCTCCTACGAGCAGTACTTC. This sequence encodes CASSYHISYEQYF.

This clonotype occurred a few times. This chain connects TRBV7-3 to TRBJ2-4; perhaps TRBD2 as D (6 bases). This CDR3 spans 15 amino acids. From germline, CDR1 is SGHTA and CDR2 FQGTGA. Trimming removed 2 bases from V and 8 bases from J, with 16 bases in between. CDR3 DNA: TGTGCCAGCAGCTTAGGCGGGGCCAACGGGGACATTCAGTACTTC. Protein sequence: CASSLGGANGDIQYF.